These T cell receptor beta chains were read from a single sample in a study of beta chain features in type 1 diabetes. This table comes from immunoSEQ multiplex PCR, and its TCRdb copy is limited to in-frame clones, with some not included. The repertoire includes about 150,000 clones, 9% to 10% of them detected once, and 0.7% sits in the top ten. The sample consisted of central memory CD4+ T cells from blood. Receptors were obtained from a woman between 25 and 40 years old with type 1 diabetes. CDR3s include the opening cysteine and the closing phenylalanine or tryptophan. A D gene is named only where the DNA matches it firmly. Clone size is not always given. Where it is, it says once, few, many or a class for expanded clones.

TRBV2	16	few	TRBD2	TRBJ2-5	TGTGCCAGCAAGAGGGGGACTAGATCCGGGCAAGAGACCCAGTACTTC	CASKRGTRSGQETQYF
TRBV28	14	NA	TRBD2	TRBJ2-1	TGTGCCAGCAGTCCTCTTAGCGGGAGGACGGAGCAGTTCTTC	CASSPLSGRTEQFF
TRBV5-1	14	few	TRBD1	TRBJ1-1	TGCGCCAGCAGCCCTGGACAGGTGAACACTGAAGCTTTCTTT	CASSPGQVNTEAFF
TRBV28	12	NA	NA	TRBJ1-2	TGTGCCAGCACCAAGATCGGCTATGGCTACACCTTC	CASTKIGYGYTF
TRBV7-2	15	few	TRBD1	TRBJ2-1	TGTGCCAGCAGCGAGACAGGGGACCCATACAATGAGCAGTTCTTC	CASSETGDPYNEQFF
TRBV9	16	NA	TRBD2	TRBJ2-2	TGTGCCAGCACCCAAGGAAGCGGGATAGGGACCGGGGAGCTGTTTTTT	CASTQGSGIGTGELFF
TRBV4-1	13	NA	NA	TRBJ1-2	TGCGCCAGCAGCCAAGATCCAGGGAAAGGCTACACCTTC	CASSQDPGKGYTF
TRBV7-9	18	NA	TRBD2	TRBJ2-1	TGTGCCAGCAGCTTAGATATTAGTTCCGGGACTAGTGGTAATGAGCAGTTCTTC	CASSLDISSGTSGNEQFF
TRBV29-1	14	few	TRBD1	TRBJ1-3	TGCAGCGTTTCAGACAGGGTAGGAGGAAACACCATATATTTT	CSVSDRVGGNTIYF
TRBV13	14	NA	NA	TRBJ1-3	TGTGCCAGCAGCGGGCGTGGCCTTGGAAACACCATATATTTT	CASSGRGLGNTIYF
TRBV19	13	few	TRBD2	TRBJ2-1	TGTGCCAGTAGCTTTCAGTTCGGGACTAGCGAGTTCTTC	CASSFQFGTSEFF
TRBV5-1	14	few	NA	TRBJ2-1	TGCGCCAGCAGCTTGGGTGGTAGCGCGGAGGTTCAGTTCTTC	CASSLGGSAEVQFF
TRBV28	13	NA	TRBD1	TRBJ2-7	TGTGCCAGCAGTTCCTTTGGACAGGGTGGGCAGTACTTC	CASSSFGQGGQYF
TRBV7-9	11	few	NA	TRBJ2-3	TGTGCCAGCAGGGGAGGAGATACGCAGTATTTT	CASRGGDTQYF
TRBV10-3	13	NA	NA	TRBJ2-7	TGTGCCATCAGCGGACGGGACTCCTACGAGCAGTACTTC	CAISGRDSYEQYF
TRBV28	16	many	TRBD1	TRBJ2-2	TGTGCCAGCACCTCAGGGGGAGCCGCGAACACCGGGGAGCTGTTTTTT	CASTSGGAANTGELFF
TRBV2	13	NA	NA	TRBJ2-4	TGTGCCAGCAGCATTCAGTCCAAAAACATTCAGTACTTC	CASSIQSKNIQYF
TRBV28	13	few	NA	TRBJ2-7	TGTGCCAGCAGTTTCCGAGTTCCCTACGAGCAGTACTTC	CASSFRVPYEQYF
TRBV11-3	15	NA	TRBD1	TRBJ2-7	TGTGCCAGCAGCTTGGACCGGGACAGGGATTACGAGCAGTACTTC	CASSLDRDRDYEQYF
TRBV11-2	15	few	TRBD2	TRBJ2-1	TGTGCCAGCAGCTTAGCGCTAGCGGCGTACAATGAGCAGTTCTTC	CASSLALAAYNEQFF
TRBV10-2	13	NA	TRBD1	TRBJ2-7	TGCGCCAGCGAGGGGACAGCTACCTACGAGCAGTACTTC	CASEGTATYEQYF
TRBV5-4	13	few	TRBD1	TRBJ1-4	TGTGCCAGCAGCTGGACAGGGCAGGCAAAACTGTTTTTT	CASSWTGQAKLFF
TRBV5-1	17	few	TRBD2	TRBJ2-1	TGCGCCAGCAGCTCAAAATCCGGGACTAGCTCCTACAATGAGCAGTTCTTC	CASSSKSGTSSYNEQFF
TRBV28	15	few	NA	TRBJ1-1	TGTGCCAGCAGAAGGGCCCGGGGAATGAACACTGAAGCTTTCTTT	CASRRARGMNTEAFF
TRBV27	14	few	NA	TRBJ1-2	TGTGCCAGCAGCTTATCCCCGTCTAACTATGGCTACACCTTC	CASSLSPSNYGYTF
TRBV29-1	13	NA	NA	TRBJ1-1	TGCAGCGCGACCTCGGGGAGTAACACTGAAGCTTTCTTT	CSATSGSNTEAFF
TRBV29-1	16	NA	TRBD1	TRBJ2-1	TGCAGCGTTGAAGATGACAGGGGAGTGGTCGGCGATGAGCAGTTCTTC	CSVEDDRGVVGDEQFF
TRBV30	11	many	NA	TRBJ1-2	TGTGCCTGGCAGGGGCAAGGGGGCTACACCTTC	CAWQGQGGYTF
TRBV6-5	13	few	TRBD2	TRBJ2-1	TGTGCCAGCAGTTACCGGGAGGGGTATGAGCAGTTCTTC	CASSYREGYEQFF
TRBV6-5	16	NA	TRBD2	TRBJ2-1	TGTGCCAGCAGTTACAGGGTTAGACTAGCGGGGAATGAGCAGTTCTTC	CASSYRVRLAGNEQFF
TRBV25-1	16	NA	TRBD2	TRBJ2-5	TGTGCCAGCAGTGAATCCCGACTAGCGGTTCAAGAGACCCAGTACTTC	CASSESRLAVQETQYF
TRBV27	14	NA	NA	TRBJ2-6	TGTGCCAGCACCCGGAGCTCTGGGGCCAACGTCCTGACTTTC	CASTRSSGANVLTF
TRBV5-1	16	NA	NA	TRBJ2-3	TGCGCCAGCAGCTCGGCGGGGGCTACTAGCACAGATACGCAGTATTTT	CASSSAGATSTDTQYF
TRBV27	13	NA	NA	TRBJ2-3	TGTGCCAGCAGTCTCTCTCGCACAGATACGCAGTATTTT	CASSLSRTDTQYF
TRBV5-4	15	few	TRBD2	TRBJ2-2	TGTGCCAGCAGCTTCTGGGGGGGAGACACCGGGGAGCTGTTTTTT	CASSFWGGDTGELFF
TRBV7-8	13	NA	NA	TRBJ1-1	TGTGCCAGCAGCCGACAAACGAACACTGAAGCTTTCTTT	CASSRQTNTEAFF
TRBV5-1	14	few	TRBD1	TRBJ2-1	TGCGCCAGCAGTTTGGACAGGGGCGGCAATGAGCAGTTCTTC	CASSLDRGGNEQFF
TRBV5-4	14	few	NA	TRBJ1-2	TGTGCCAGCAGCTTGTGGGGGGGTGGCTATGGCTACACCTTC	CASSLWGGGYGYTF
TRBV29-1	15	NA	TRBD1	TRBJ2-2	TGCAGCGTTGAATTGGGACAGGGGTGGACCGGGGAGCTGTTTTTT	CSVELGQGWTGELFF
TRBV2	14	NA	TRBD2	TRBJ2-5	TGTGCCAGTCCTAGCGGGAGGAACGCGGAGACCCAGTACTTC	CASPSGRNAETQYF
TRBV7-3	14	NA	NA	TRBJ2-1	TGTGCCAGCAGCTTAAATAGCCGCTCCGATGAGCAGTTCTTC	CASSLNSRSDEQFF
TRBV11-2	12	NA	NA	TRBJ1-1	TGTGCCAGCAGCCGCGGGACTTTCGAAGCTTTCTTT	CASSRGTFEAFF
TRBV15	16	few	TRBD2	TRBJ2-3	TGTGCCACCAGCAGAGCTCGCGGGACTATCACAGATACGCAGTATTTT	CATSRARGTITDTQYF
TRBV30	15	many	NA	TRBJ1-1	TGTGCCTGGAGGAGGGATGCGTACCAGAACACTGAAGCTTTCTTT	CAWRRDAYQNTEAFF
TRBV28	17	few	TRBD2	TRBJ2-1	TGTGCCAGCAGGAGGACTAGCGGGAGGGCCGGCTACAATGAGCAGTTCTTC	CASRRTSGRAGYNEQFF
TRBV18	15	few	TRBD1	TRBJ1-2	TGTGCCAGCTCACCACGGACAGGGGGCGACTATGGCTACACCTTC	CASSPRTGGDYGYTF
TRBV7-9	15	NA	TRBD2	TRBJ2-3	TGTGCCAGCGGCCCCTTGGGGGGGTCCACAGATACGCAGTATTTT	CASGPLGGSTDTQYF
TRBV5-1	15	NA	TRBD1	TRBJ1-2	TGCGCCAGCAGCTTGCAGGGGGCAGGGGACTATGGCTACACCTTC	CASSLQGAGDYGYTF
TRBV28	12	few	TRBD1	TRBJ1-1	TGTGCCAGCGGGACAGTGAACACTGAAGCTTTCTTT	CASGTVNTEAFF
TRBV18	13	few	NA	TRBJ2-5	TGTGCCAGCTCACCACCGGGGGGTGAGACCCAGTACTTC	CASSPPGGETQYF